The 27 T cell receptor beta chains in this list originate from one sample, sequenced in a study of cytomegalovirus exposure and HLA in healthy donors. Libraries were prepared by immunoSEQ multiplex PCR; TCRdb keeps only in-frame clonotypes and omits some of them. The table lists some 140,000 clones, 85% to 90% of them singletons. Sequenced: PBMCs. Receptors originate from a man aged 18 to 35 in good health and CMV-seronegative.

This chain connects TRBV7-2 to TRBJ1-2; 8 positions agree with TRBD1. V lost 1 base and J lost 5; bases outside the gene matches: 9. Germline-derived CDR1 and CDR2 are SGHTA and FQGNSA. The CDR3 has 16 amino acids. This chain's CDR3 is CASSLVFQGAGYGYTF. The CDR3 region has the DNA TGTGCCAGCAGCTTAGTCTTTCAGGGGGCTGGATATGGCTACACCTTC.

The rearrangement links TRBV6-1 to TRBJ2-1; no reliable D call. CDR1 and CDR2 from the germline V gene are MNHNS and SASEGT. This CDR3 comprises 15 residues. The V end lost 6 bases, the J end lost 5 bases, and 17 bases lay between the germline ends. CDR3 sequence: CASRKTSGTHNEQFF. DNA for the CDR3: TGTGCCAGCAGGAAGACCTCAGGAACACACAATGAGCAGTTCTTC.

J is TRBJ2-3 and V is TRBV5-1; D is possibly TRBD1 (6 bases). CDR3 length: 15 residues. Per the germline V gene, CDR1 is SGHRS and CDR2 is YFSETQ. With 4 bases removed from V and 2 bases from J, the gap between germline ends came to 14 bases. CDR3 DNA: TGCGCCAGCAGCGCGTTAGGACAGAACACAGATACGCAGTATTTT. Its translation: CASSALGQNTDTQYF.

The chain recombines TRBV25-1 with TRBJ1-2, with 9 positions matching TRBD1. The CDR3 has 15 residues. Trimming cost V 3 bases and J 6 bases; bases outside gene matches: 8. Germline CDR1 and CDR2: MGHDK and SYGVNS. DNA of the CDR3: TGTGCCAGCAGTGATTCCGGGACAGGGTACCATGGCTACACCTTC. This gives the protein CASSDSGTGYHGYTF.

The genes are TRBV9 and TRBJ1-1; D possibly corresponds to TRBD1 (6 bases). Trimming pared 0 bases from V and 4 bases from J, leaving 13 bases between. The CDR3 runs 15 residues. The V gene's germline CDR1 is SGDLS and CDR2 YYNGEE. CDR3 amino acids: CASSVDGQSLTEAFF. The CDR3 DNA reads TGTGCCAGCAGCGTAGACGGACAGTCCCTCACTGAAGCTTTCTTT. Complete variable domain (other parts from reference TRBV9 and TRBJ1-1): DSGVTQTPKHLITATGQRVTLRCSPRSGDLSVYWYQQSLDQGLQFLIQYYNGEERAKGNILERFSAQQFPDLHSELNLSSLELGDSALYFCASSVDGQSLTEAFFGQGTRLTVV.

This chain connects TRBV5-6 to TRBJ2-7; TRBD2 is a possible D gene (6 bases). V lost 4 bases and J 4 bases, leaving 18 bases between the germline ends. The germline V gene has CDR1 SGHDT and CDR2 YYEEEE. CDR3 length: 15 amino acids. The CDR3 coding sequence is TGTGCCAGCAGCCCCGCGGGACTGGGGATTTACGAGCAGTACTTC. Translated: CASSPAGLGIYEQYF.

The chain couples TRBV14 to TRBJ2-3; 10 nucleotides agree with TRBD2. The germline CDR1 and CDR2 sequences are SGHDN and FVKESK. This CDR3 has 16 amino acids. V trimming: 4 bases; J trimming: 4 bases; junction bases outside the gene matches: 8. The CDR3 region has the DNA TGTGCCAGCAGCCGATCTAGCGGGAGCGTCGCAGATACGCAGTATTTT. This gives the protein CASSRSSGSVADTQYF.

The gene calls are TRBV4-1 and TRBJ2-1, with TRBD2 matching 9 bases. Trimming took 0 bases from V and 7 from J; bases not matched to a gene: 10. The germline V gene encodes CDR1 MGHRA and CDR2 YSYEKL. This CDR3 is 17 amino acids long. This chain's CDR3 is CASSQDRRGGLENEQFF. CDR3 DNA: TGCGCCAGCAGCCAAGATAGGCGGGGGGGCCTTGAAAATGAGCAGTTCTTC.

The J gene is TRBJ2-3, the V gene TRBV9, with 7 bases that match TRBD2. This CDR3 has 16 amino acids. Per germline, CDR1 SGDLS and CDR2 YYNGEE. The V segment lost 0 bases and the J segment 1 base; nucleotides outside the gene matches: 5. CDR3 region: CASSVGGGSGTDTQYF. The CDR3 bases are TGTGCCAGCAGCGTAGGCGGCGGGAGTGGCACAGATACGCAGTATTTT.

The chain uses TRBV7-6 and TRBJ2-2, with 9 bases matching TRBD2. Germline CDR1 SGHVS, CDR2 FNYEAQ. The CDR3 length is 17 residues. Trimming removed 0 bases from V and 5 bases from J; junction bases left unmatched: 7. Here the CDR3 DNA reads TGTGCCAGCAGCTTAGCGGCTAGCGGGACACGTACCGGGGAGCTGTTTTTT. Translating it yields CASSLAASGTRTGELFF.

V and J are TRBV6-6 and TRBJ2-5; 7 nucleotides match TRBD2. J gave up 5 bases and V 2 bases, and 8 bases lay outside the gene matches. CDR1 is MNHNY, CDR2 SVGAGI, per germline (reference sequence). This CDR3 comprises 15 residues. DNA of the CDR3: TGTGCCAGCAGTTACGGGAGGGGCTTTAGGGAGACCCAGTACTTC. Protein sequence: CASSYGRGFRETQYF.

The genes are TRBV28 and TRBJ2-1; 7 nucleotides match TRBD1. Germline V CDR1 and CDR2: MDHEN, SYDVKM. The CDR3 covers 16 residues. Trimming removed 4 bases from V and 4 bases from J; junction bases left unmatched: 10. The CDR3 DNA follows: TGTGCCAGCAGTTCCCCAGCAGGGGGAAGGTACAATGAGCAGTTCTTC. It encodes CASSSPAGGRYNEQFF.

The CDR3 sequence: CASSRTPGQDEKLFF. In nucleotides, the CDR3 is TGTGCCAGCAGCCGCACTCCCGGACAGGATGAAAAACTGTTTTTT. The chain combines TRBV2 with TRBJ1-4, with 7 bases aligning to TRBD1. Unmatched junction bases numbered 10, after V lost 6 bases and J lost 6 bases. The germline gives CDR1 SNHLY, CDR2 FYNNEI. This CDR3 region has 15 residues.

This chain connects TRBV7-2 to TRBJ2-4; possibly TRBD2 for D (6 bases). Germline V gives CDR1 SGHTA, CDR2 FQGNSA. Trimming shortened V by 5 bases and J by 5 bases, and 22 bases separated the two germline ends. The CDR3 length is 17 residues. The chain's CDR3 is CASSLTRRGGDENIQYF. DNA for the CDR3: TGTGCCAGCAGCCTAACCAGACGCGGAGGGGATGAAAACATTCAGTACTTC.

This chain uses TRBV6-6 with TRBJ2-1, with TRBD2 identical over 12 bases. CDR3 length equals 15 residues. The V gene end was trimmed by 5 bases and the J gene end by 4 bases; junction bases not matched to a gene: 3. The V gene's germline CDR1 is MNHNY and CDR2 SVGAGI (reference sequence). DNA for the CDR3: TGTGCCAGCAGTCCAGGACTAGCGGGGTACAATGAGCAGTTCTTC. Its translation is CASSPGLAGYNEQFF.

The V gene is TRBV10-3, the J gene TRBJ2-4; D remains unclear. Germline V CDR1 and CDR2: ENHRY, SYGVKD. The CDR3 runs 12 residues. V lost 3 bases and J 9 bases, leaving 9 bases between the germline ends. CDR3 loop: CAISEDWSIQYF. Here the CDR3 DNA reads TGTGCCATCAGTGAAGACTGGAGCATTCAGTACTTC.

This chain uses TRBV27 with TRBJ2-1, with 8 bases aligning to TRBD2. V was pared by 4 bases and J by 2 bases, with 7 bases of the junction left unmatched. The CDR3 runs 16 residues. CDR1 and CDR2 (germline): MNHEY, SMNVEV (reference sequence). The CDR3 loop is CASSSLRLAPYNEQFF. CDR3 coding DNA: TGTGCCAGCAGTTCCCTCCGACTAGCGCCCTACAATGAGCAGTTCTTC.

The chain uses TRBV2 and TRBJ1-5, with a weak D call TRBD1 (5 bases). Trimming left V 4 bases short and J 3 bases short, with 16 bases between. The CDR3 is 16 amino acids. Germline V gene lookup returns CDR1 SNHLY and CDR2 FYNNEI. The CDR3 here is CASSGRQTLYNQPQHF. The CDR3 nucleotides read TGTGCCAGCAGTGGACGACAGACCCTATACAATCAGCCCCAGCATTTT.

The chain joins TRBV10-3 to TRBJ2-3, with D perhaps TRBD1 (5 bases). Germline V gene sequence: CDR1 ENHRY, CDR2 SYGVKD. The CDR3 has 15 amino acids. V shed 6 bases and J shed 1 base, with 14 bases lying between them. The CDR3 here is CAISDTGARTDTQYF. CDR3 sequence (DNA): TGTGCCATCAGCGACACAGGAGCTCGCACAGATACGCAGTATTTT.

The CDR3 coding sequence is TGTGCTAGTGGTGAACTAACAGGACAAAGTCGGGCCAACGTCCTGACTTTC. Its translation is CASGELTGQSRANVLTF. The V and J genes are TRBV12-5 and TRBJ2-6; TRBD1 is a possible D gene (5 bases). The CDR3 is 17 amino acids. Trimming took off 5 bases at V and 5 bases at J, with 19 bases between the two ends. From germline, CDR1 is LGHNT and CDR2 FRNRAP.

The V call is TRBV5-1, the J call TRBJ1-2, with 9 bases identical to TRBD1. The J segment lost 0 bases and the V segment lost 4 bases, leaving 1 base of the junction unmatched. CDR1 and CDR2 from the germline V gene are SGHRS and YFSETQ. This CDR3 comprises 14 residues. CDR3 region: CASSRDRANYGYTF. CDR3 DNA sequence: TGCGCCAGCAGCCGGGACAGGGCTAACTATGGCTACACCTTC.

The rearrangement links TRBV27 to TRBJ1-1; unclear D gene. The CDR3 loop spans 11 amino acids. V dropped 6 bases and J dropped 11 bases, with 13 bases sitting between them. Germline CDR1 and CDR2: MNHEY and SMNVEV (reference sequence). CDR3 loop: CASRNLATAFF. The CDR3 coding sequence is TGTGCCAGCAGGAATCTAGCTACGGCTTTCTTT.

The CDR3: CAWRAGGSGEQYF. CDR3 DNA sequence: TGTGCCTGGAGGGCCGGCGGGAGCGGCGAGCAGTACTTC. The V call is TRBV30, the J call TRBJ2-7, with 7 bases lining up with TRBD2. Germline V lookup: CDR1 GTSNPN, CDR2 SVGIG (reference sequence). The CDR3 covers 13 residues. Trimming took 3 bases from V and 6 from J; bases not matched to a gene: 8.

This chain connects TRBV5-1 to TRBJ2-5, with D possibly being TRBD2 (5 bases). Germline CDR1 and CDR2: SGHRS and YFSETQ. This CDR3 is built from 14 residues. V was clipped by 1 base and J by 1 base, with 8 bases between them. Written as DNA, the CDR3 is TGCGCCAGCAGCTTGTTTGGGAGCCAAGAGACCCAGTACTTC. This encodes CASSLFGSQETQYF.

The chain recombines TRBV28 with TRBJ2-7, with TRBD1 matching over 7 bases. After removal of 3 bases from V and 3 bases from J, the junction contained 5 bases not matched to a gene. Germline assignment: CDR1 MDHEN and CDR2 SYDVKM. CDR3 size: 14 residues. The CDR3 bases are TGTGCCAGCAGTTTGTACAGGGGCTACTACGAGCAGTACTTC. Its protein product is CASSLYRGYYEQYF.

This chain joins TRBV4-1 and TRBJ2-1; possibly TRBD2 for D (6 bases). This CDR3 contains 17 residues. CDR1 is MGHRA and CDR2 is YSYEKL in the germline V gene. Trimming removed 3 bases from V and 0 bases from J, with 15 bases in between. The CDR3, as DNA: TGCGCCAGCAGCCAGAGTACGGGACTTAGCTCCTACAATGAGCAGTTCTTC. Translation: CASSQSTGLSSYNEQFF.

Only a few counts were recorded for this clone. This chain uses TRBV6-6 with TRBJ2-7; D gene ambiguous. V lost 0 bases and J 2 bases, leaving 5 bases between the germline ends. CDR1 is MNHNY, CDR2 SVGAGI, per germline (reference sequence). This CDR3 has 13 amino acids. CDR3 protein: CASSYSTTYEQYF. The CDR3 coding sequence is TGTGCCAGCAGTTACTCGACAACCTACGAGCAGTACTTC.